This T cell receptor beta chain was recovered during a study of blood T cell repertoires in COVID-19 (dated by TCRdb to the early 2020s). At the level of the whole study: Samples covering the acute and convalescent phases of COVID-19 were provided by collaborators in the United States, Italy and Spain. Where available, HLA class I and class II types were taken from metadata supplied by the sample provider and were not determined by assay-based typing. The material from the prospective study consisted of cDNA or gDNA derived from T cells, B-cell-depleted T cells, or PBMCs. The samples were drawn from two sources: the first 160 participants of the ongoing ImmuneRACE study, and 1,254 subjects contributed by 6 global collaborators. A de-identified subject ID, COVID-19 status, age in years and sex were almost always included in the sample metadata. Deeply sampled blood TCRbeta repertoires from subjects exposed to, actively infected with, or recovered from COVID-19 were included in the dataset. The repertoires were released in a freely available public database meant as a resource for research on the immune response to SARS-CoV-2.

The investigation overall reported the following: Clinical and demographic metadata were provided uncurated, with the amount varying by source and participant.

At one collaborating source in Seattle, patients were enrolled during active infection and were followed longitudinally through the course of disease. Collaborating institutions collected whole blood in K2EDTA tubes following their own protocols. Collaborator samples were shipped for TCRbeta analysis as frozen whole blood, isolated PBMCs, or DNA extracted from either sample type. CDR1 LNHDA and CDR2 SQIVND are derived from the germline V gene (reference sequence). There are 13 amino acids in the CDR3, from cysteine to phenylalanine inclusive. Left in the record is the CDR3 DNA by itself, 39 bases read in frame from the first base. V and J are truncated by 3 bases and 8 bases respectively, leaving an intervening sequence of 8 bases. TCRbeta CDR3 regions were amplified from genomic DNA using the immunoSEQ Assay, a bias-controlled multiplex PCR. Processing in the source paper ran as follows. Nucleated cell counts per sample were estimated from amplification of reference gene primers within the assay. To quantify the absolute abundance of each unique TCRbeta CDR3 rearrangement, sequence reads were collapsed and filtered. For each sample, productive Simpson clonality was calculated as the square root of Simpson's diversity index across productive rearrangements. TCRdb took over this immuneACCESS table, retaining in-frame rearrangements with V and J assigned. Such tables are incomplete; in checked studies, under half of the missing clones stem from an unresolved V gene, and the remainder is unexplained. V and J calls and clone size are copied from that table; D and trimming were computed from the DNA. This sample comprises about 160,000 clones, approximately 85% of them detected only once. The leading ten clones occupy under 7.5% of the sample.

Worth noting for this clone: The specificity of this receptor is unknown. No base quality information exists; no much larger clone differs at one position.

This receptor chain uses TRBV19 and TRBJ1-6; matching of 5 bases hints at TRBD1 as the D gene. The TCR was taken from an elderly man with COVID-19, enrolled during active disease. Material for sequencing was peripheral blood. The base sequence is TGTGCCAGTAGTATCACAGGAGATTCACCCCTCCACTTT. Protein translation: CASSITGDSPLHF. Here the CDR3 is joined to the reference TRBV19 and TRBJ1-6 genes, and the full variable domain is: DGGITQSPKYLFRKEGQNVTLSCEQNLNHDAMYWYRQDPGQGLRLIYYSQIVNDFQKGDIAEGYSVSREKKESFPLTVTSAQKNPTAFYLCASSITGDSPLHFGNGTRLTVT.